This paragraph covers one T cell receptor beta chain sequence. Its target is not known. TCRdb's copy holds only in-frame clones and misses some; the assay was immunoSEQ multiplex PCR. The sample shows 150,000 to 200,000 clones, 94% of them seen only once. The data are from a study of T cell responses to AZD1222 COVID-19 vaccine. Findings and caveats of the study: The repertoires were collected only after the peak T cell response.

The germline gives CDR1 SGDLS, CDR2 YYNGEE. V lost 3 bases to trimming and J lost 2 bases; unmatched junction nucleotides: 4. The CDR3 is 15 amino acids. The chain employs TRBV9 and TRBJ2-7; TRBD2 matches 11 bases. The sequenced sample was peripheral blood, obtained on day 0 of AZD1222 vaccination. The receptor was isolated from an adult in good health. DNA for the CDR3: TGTGCCAGCAGCGCCGCTAGCGGGAGGCCCTACGAGCAGTACTTC. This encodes CASSAASGRPYEQYF.